This T cell receptor (beta chain) was obtained from a study of OX40 agonist ivuxolimab in advanced cancers. At the level of the study: The study reported partial responses in three patients: one hepatocellular carcinoma, two cutaneous melanoma. Broader study findings: On average, CD8+ T cells had more expanded clones than CD4+.

V gave up 3 bases and J gave up 8 bases, with 14 bases separating them. CDR3 length: 14 amino acids. Germline lookup yields CDR1 GTSNPN and CDR2 SVGIG (reference sequence). Sequenced by immunoSEQ multiplex PCR; TCRdb stores in-frame clones only, minus some. This table holds tens of thousands of clones, roughly four fifths found once. Concerning this clone: Its cognate antigen is unknown.

V gene TRBV30 combines with J gene TRBJ1-6; no firm D call. The sequencing here drew on CD4+ or CD8+ T cells sorted from blood, taken in a trial of the OX40 agonist ivuxolimab. The clonotype was recovered from an adult with an advanced solid tumor such as melanoma, head and neck, liver or kidney cancer. The CDR3 is CAWRMGINYSPLHF. The DNA for the CDR3 is TGTGCCTGGAGAATGGGCATAAATTATTCACCCCTCCACTTT.